The sequence of this T cell receptor (beta chain) was determined in a study of shared clonotypes between healthy human individuals. Points from the study as a whole: Limited genetic and exposure-history diversity came from having few donors.

This table comes from immunoSEQ multiplex PCR, and its TCRdb copy is limited to in-frame clones, with some not included. The sample yields approximately 510,000 clones, more than 65% seen once. All donors were healthy HIV-negative adults lacking recent acute infections or vaccinations. CDR1 MNHEY and CDR2 SVGAGI come from the germline V gene. J lost 6 bases, V lost 2 bases, and 3 bases had no gene match. The CDR3 consists of 15 residues. This clone appeared a few times. Its cognate antigen is unknown. This clonotype originated in a middle-aged woman in good health. Some clones in this sample may be carry-over from other donors' samples. The sequencing input was PBMCs. The chain joins TRBV6-5 to TRBJ2-2; the match to TRBD1 covers 10 bases. CDR3: CASSYGGQGSGELFF. CDR3 sequence (DNA): TGTGCCAGCAGTTACGGGGGACAGGGGTCCGGGGAGCTGTTTTTT.